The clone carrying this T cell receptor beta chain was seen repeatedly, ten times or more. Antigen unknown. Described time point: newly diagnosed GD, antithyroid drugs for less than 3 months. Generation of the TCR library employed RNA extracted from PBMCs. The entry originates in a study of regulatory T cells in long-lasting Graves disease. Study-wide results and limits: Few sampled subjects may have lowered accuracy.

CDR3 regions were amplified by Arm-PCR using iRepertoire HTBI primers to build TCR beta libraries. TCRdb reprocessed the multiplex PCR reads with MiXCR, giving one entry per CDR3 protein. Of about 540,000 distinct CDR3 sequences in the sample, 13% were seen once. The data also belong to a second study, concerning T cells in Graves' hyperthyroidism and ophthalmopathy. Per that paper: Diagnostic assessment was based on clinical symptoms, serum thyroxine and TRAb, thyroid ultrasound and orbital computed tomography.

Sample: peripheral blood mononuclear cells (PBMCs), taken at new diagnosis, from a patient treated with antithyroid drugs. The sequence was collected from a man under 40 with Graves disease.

This chain's CDR3 is CASKEDSGSGSDEQFF. Written as DNA, the CDR3 is TGTGCCAGCAAGGAGGATAGCGGGAGCGGGTCTGATGAGCAGTTCTTC. The chain joins TRBV6-2 or TRBV6-3 to TRBJ2-1; 9 nucleotides align to TRBD2. V lost 7 bases, J lost 8 bases, and 15 bases stayed unmatched. The CDR3 is 16 amino acids. The germline CDR1 and CDR2 sequences are MNHEY and SVGEGT.